These 7 T cell receptor beta chains were sequenced from one sample in a study of T cell repertoires in cytomegalovirus infection. Via MiXCR, TCRdb re-called the reads, giving one row per CDR3 protein. Of 750,000 to 950,000 distinct CDR3 sequences listed, roughly 29% are singletons. These receptors have no identified antigens. Sequences were derived from cultured CD8+ T cells from PBMCs, sampled from culture after CMV antigen stimulation. These receptors were taken from a human donor in good health (CMV status not recorded). Some clones in this sample may be carry-over from other donors' samples.

This clonotype was found a few times. The chain couples TRBV2 to TRBJ2-5; possible D gene TRBD1, 6 bases. Trimming removed 9 bases from V and 2 bases from J, with 13 bases in between. Germline assignment: CDR1 SNHLY and CDR2 FYNNEI. The CDR3 runs 13 residues. The chain's CDR3 is CASRQAPQETQYF. CDR3 DNA: TGTGCCAGTAGACAGGCCCCGCAAGAGACCCAGTACTTC.

There are many counts of this clonotype. This chain uses TRBV7-2 with TRBJ2-5; tentatively, D is TRBD1 or TRBD2 (5 bases each). With 0 bases removed from V and 5 bases from J, the gap between germline ends came to 16 bases. The CDR3 runs to 16 residues. CDR1 and CDR2 from the germline V gene are SGHTA and FQGNSA. As DNA, the CDR3 is TGTGCCAGCAGCTTAGCTTTCACAGTGGGGGATGAGACCCAGTACTTC. This encodes CASSLAFTVGDETQYF.

This clonotype was seen more than once but under ten times. The chain employs TRBV7-9 and TRBJ1-5; 7 bases match TRBD1. Germline V gene sequence: CDR1 SEHNR, CDR2 FQNEAQ (reference sequence). This CDR3 is 15 amino acids long. Unmatched junction bases numbered 8, after V lost 3 bases and J lost 6 bases. The CDR3 reads CASSLGTDQFQPQHF. In DNA, the CDR3 is TGTGCCAGCAGCTTGGGGACAGACCAGTTTCAGCCCCAGCATTTT. The whole variable domain, filled in from reference TRBV7-9 and TRBJ1-5, reads DTGVSQNPRHKITKRGQNVTFRCDPISEHNRLYWYRQTLGQGPEFLTYFQNEAQLEKSRLLSDRFSAERPKGSFSTLEIQRTEQGDSAMYLCASSLGTDQFQPQHFGDGTRLSIL.

V is TRBV19 and J is TRBJ1-2; D is perhaps TRBD1 (6 bases). CDR1 and CDR2 (germline): LNHDA, SQIVND (reference sequence). This CDR3 spans 15 amino acids. V gave up 4 bases and J gave up 6 bases, with 18 bases separating them. The CDR3 bases are TGTGCCAGTAGTAGAAACAGGGAAATTGTACATGGCTACACCTTC. This translates into CASSRNREIVHGYTF.

This clonotype showed up just a few times. V gene TRBV7-9 combines with J gene TRBJ2-5; TRBD1 agrees at 7 bases. Trimming cost V 6 bases and J 0 bases; bases outside gene matches: 10. Germline V gene lookup returns CDR1 SEHNR and CDR2 FQNEAQ (reference sequence). The CDR3 covers 16 residues. The CDR3 nucleotides read TGTGCCAGCAGACTAGGTCGACAGGGCCACCAAGAGACCCAGTACTTC. This translates into CASRLGRQGHQETQYF. Combining the CDR3 with reference TRBV7-9 and TRBJ2-5 gives the whole variable domain DTGVSQNPRHKITKRGQNVTFRCDPISEHNRLYWYRQTLGQGPEFLTYFQNEAQLEKSRLLSDRFSAERPKGSFSTLEIQRTEQGDSAMYLCASRLGRQGHQETQYFGPGTRLLVL.

The V gene is TRBV2, the J gene TRBJ2-5; D gene unclear. Trimming removed 8 bases from V and 1 base from J, with 17 bases in between. Germline CDR1 is SNHLY and CDR2 is FYNNEI. The CDR3 length is 15 residues. In nucleotides, the CDR3 is TGTGCCAGCCTTCGAAAGGAGTGGGCCCAAGAGACCCAGTACTTC. Encoded protein: CASLRKEWAQETQYF.

This clonotype has a handful of counts. The chain is built from TRBV12-3 or TRBV12-4 and TRBJ1-2; D unclear. CDR3 length: 13 residues. V was cut by 1 base and J by 6 bases, with 9 bases left in between. The CDR3: CASSLGQQDGYTF. DNA for the CDR3: TGTGCCAGCAGTTTAGGGCAGCAAGATGGCTACACCTTC.